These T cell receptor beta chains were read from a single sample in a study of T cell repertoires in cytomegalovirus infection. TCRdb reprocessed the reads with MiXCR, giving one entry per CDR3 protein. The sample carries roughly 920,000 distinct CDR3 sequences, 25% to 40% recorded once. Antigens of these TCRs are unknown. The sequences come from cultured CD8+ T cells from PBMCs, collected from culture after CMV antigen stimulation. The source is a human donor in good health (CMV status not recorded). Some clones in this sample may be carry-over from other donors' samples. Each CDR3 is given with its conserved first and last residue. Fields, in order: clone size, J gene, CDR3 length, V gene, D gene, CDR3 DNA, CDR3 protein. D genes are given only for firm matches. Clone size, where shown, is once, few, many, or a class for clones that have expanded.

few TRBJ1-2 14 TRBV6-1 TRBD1 TGTGCCAGCAGGGCACCGGGACAGGGGGATGGCTACACCTTC CASRAPGQGDGYTF
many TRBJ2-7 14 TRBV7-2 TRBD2 TGTGCCAGCAGCCTCGGACTAGCGGTTTACGAGCAGTACTTC CASSLGLAVYEQYF
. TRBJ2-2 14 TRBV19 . TGTGCCAGTAGTCCTGGGACGGTCCTCGGGGAGCTGTTTTTT CASSPGTVLGELFF
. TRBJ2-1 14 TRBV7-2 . TGTGCCAGCAGCCCCGAGGTATCCTACAATGAGCAGTTCTTC CASSPEVSYNEQFF
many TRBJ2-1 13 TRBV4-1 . TGCGCCAGCAGCCACAACGCTGAACGTGAGCAGTTCTTC CASSHNAEREQFF
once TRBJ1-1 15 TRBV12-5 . TGTGCTAGTGGCTTCTTGACAGGCTTGAACACTGAAGCTTTCTTT CASGFLTGLNTEAFF
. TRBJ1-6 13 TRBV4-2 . TGTGCCAGCAGCAGGTCCTATAATTCACCCCTCCACTTT CASSRSYNSPLHF
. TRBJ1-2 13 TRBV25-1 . TGTGCCAGCTATCGGGGAGGAAACTATGGCTACACCTTC CASYRGGNYGYTF
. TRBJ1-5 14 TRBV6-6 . TGTGCCAGCACCCCCCTAGGGAGCAATCAGCCCCAGCATTTT CASTPLGSNQPQHF
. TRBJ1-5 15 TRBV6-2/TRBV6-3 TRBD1 TGTGCCAGCACCACAGGGGAAGGAGGGAATCAGCCCCAGCATTTT CASTTGEGGNQPQHF
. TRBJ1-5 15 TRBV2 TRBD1 TGTGCCAGCATCGGACAGGAAGGTAGCAATCAGCCCCAGCATTTT CASIGQEGSNQPQHF
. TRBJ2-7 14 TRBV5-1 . TGCGCCAGCAGCTTCGGGGGAATCTCCTACGAGCAGTACTTC CASSFGGISYEQYF
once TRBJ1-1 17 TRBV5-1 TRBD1 TGCGCCAGCAGCTTGGAACGGACAGGTTTTCCGAACACTGAAGCTTTCTTT CASSLERTGFPNTEAFF
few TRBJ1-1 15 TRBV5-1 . TGCGCCAGCAGCTTGAACCCGGGACAAAACACTGAAGCTTTCTTT CASSLNPGQNTEAFF
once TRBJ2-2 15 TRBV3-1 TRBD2 TGTGCCAGCAGTACTAGCGGGGGTCTCACCGGGGAGCTGTTTTTT CASSTSGGLTGELFF
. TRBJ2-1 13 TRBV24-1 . TGTGCCACCAGTGAGACTAGTTACAATGAGCAGTTCTTC CATSETSYNEQFF
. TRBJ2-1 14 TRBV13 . TGTGCCAGCAGCTTGGGGGGCCGTGGTGATGAGCAGTTCTTC CASSLGGRGDEQFF
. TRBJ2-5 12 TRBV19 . TGTGCCACAAGGATGCCAGGGGAGACCCAGTACTTC CATRMPGETQYF
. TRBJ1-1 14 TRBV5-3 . TGTACCAGCAGCCCCCGACGGGCGAACACTGAAGCTTTCTTT CTSSPRRANTEAFF
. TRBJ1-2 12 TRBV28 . TGTGCCAGCAGTACACCTAACTATGGCTACACCTTC CASSTPNYGYTF
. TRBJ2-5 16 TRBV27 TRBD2 TGTGCCAGCAGTCCCAGCGGGGGGTTCGGTCAAGAGACCCAGTACTTC CASSPSGGFGQETQYF
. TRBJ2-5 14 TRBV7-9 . TGTGCCAGCAACCAAGGAGGGTATGCAGAGACCCAGTACTTC CASNQGGYAETQYF
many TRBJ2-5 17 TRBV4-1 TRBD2 TGCGCCAGCAGCCAAGGCACGCTAGCGGGGGGACAAGAGACCCAGTACTTC CASSQGTLAGGQETQYF
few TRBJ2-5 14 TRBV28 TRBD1 TGTGCCAGCAGTCCAACAGGGGTGGCGGAGACCCAGTACTTC CASSPTGVAETQYF
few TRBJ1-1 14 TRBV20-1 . TGCAGTGCTCACCCGGGGGGCCCTAACACTGAAGCTTTCTTT CSAHPGGPNTEAFF
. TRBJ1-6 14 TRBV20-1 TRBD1 TGCAGTGCTAGGGGACAGGCACTTAATTCACCCCTCCACTTT CSARGQALNSPLHF
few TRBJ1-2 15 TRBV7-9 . TGTGCCAGCAGCTTCACGCGGTCGCCCTTTTGGGGCTACACCTTC CASSFTRSPFWGYTF
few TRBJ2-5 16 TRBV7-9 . TGTGCCAGCAGCCTGGGGCCCGAGACAAGTAAAGAGACCCAGTACTTC CASSLGPETSKETQYF
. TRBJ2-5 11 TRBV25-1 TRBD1 TGTGCCAGCAGTGTAAGGGGGCCGCAGTACTTC CASSVRGPQYF
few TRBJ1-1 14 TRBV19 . TGTGCCAGTAGTATACTAGCGATGAACACTGAAGCTTTCTTT CASSILAMNTEAFF
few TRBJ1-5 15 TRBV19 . TGTGCCAGTAGTATAGATGACAGCCGTAATCAGCCCCAGCATTTT CASSIDDSRNQPQHF
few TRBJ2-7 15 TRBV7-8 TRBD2 TGTGCCAGCAGCTTTCGACTAGCGGGCTCCTACGAGCAGTACTTC CASSFRLAGSYEQYF
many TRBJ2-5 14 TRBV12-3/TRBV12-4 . TGTGCCAGCAGTTTGCCGGGGATCGTAGAGACCCAGTACTTC CASSLPGIVETQYF
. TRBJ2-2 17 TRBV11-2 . TGTGCCAGCAGCTTAGGCTTGACAGGCGCGAACACCGGGGAGCTGTTTTTT CASSLGLTGANTGELFF
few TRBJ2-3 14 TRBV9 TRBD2 TGTGCCAGCAGCTCCCGGGGGGGCACAGATACGCAGTATTTT CASSSRGGTDTQYF
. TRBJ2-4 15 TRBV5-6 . TGTGCCAGCAGCTCGACATTTTTAGCCAAAAACATTCAGTACTTC CASSSTFLAKNIQYF
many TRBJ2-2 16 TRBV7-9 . TGTGCCAGCAGCTCGAGAGTACCCGGGGATACCGGGGAGCTGTTTTTT CASSSRVPGDTGELFF
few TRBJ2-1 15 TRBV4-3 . TGCGCCAGCAGCCAAGATTCGGGACTTAACAATGAGCAGTTCTTC CASSQDSGLNNEQFF
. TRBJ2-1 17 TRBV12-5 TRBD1 TGTGCTAGTGGCTTCAAGACCAGGGACAGGGATTACAATGAGCAGTTCTTC CASGFKTRDRDYNEQFF
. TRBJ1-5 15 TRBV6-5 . TGTGCCAGCAACCCCTTCGGAGCTGGAAATCAGCCCCAGCATTTT CASNPFGAGNQPQHF
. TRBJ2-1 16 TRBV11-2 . TGTGCCAGCAGCTTAGAAGGGGGACAAAACTACAATGAGCAGTTCTTC CASSLEGGQNYNEQFF
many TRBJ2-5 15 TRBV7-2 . TGTGCCAGCAGCTTAGTATTAGCGGTCGGAGAGACCCAGTACTTC CASSLVLAVGETQYF
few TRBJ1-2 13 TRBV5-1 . TGCGCCAGCAGCTTGGAGCCTAAGTATGGCTACACCTTC CASSLEPKYGYTF
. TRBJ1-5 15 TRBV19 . TGTGCCAGTAGTATCAACAAACGAAGCAATCAGCCCCAGCATTTT CASSINKRSNQPQHF
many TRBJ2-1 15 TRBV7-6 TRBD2 TGTGCCAGCAGCGCAAAGCGGGGGGTTTACAATGAGCAGTTCTTC CASSAKRGVYNEQFF
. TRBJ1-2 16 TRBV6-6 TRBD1 TGTGCCAGCAGCCCGGACAGGGGAAACCCTAACTATGGCTACACCTTC CASSPDRGNPNYGYTF
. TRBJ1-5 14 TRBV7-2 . TGTGCCAGCCAGCCGGAGACGGACAATCAGCCCCAGCATTTT CASQPETDNQPQHF
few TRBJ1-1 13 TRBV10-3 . TGTGCCATCAGTGAGGAGGAGAACACTGAAGCTTTCTTT CAISEEENTEAFF
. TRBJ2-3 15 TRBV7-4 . TGTGCCAGCAGGTTGGGGGAGAAAAGCACAGATACGCAGTATTTT CASRLGEKSTDTQYF
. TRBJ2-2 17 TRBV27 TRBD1 TGTGCCAGCAGTAGCATCCCCGGGACAGGGGACACCGGGGAGCTGTTTTTT CASSSIPGTGDTGELFF